Listed below are T cell receptor beta chains from one sample, sequenced in a study of blood T cell repertoires in COVID-19. Clones were sequenced by immunoSEQ multiplex PCR, and TCRdb holds only the in-frame ones, with some missing. The sample contains fewer than 50,000 clones, around 88% of which appear only once. Sequenced sample: peripheral blood. The receptors were gathered from a woman of 80 years or more with active or convalescent COVID-19. Each CDR3 is given with its conserved first and last residue. A D gene is named only where the DNA matches it firmly. Clone size appears in some rows only: once, few, many, or a class for an expanded clone.

TGTGCCAGCAGCTACCAGGGGATTAGGTATGGCTACACCTTC | CASSYQGIRYGYTF | TRBJ1-2 | - | TRBV6-6 | -
TGTGCCTGGAGTAGACAGGGGTCAGGCACTGAAGCTTTCTTT | CAWSRQGSGTEAFF | TRBJ1-1 | - | TRBV30 | TRBD1
TGTGCCAGCAGCCAAGTACGACAGGGTGGCCAAGCTTTCTTT | CASSQVRQGGQAFF | TRBJ1-1 | - | TRBV3-1/TRBV3-2 | TRBD1
TGTGCCTGGAGTGTAGCCCTCAAGCGGCCCCAGCATTTT | CAWSVALKRPQHF | TRBJ1-5 | - | TRBV30 | -
TGCGCCAGCAGCTCTGGTAGCGGGAGAAGAACAGATACGCAGTATTTT | CASSSGSGRRTDTQYF | TRBJ2-3 | - | TRBV5-1 | TRBD2
TGTGCCAGCAGCTTGAGACAGGGTCCGAATACGCAGTATTTT | CASSLRQGPNTQYF | TRBJ2-3 | - | TRBV5-4 | TRBD1
TGTGCCAGCAGTGTGGGACAGAATCAGCCCCAGCATTTT | CASSVGQNQPQHF | TRBJ1-5 | - | TRBV6-6 | TRBD1
TGTGCCAGCAGTGAACCTAGCGGGGAAAATGCCTACGAGCAGTACTTC | CASSEPSGENAYEQYF | TRBJ2-7 | few | TRBV6-4 | TRBD2
TGTGCCAGCAGCCCCGGACAGTTTTTCACTGAAGCTTTCTTT | CASSPGQFFTEAFF | TRBJ1-1 | few | TRBV7-2 | -
TGTGCCAGTAGTATGTTTCTAGCGGAGAGGGGCGAGCAGTACTTC | CASSMFLAERGEQYF | TRBJ2-7 | - | TRBV19 | TRBD2
TGTGCCAGCAGCCAAATAAGGGGGGGCAGGGGCTATGGCTACACCTTC | CASSQIRGGRGYGYTF | TRBJ1-2 | - | TRBV4-2 | -
TGTGCCAGCAGCTTTAATAGCAATCAGCCCCAGCATTTT | CASSFNSNQPQHF | TRBJ1-5 | - | TRBV7-2 | -
TGTGCCAGCAGTCCATGGACTAGCGGAGGTGCGGATGAGCAGTTCTTC | CASSPWTSGGADEQFF | TRBJ2-1 | - | TRBV6-6 | TRBD2
TGTGCCAGCAGCTTTAGCGGCTACGAGCAGTACTTC | CASSFSGYEQYF | TRBJ2-7 | few | TRBV7-6 | -
TGTGCCAGCAGTTACTCGTCCGAGTCATCGCCCCAGCATTTT | CASSYSSESSPQHF | TRBJ1-5 | - | TRBV6-5 | -
TGTGCCAGCAGCCCGGGACAGTCTGGCTACACCTTC | CASSPGQSGYTF | TRBJ1-2 | - | TRBV12-3/TRBV12-4 | TRBD1
TGTGCCAGCAGCCAAGCCGAAGCGGGAGGCGGGTACGAGCAGTACTTC | CASSQAEAGGGYEQYF | TRBJ2-7 | - | TRBV4-2 | TRBD2
TGTGCCAGTACGGCGGGTTACATGAACACCGAAGCTTTCTTT | CASTAGYMNTEAFF | TRBJ1-1 | - | TRBV19 | -
TGTGCCAGCAGTAGACTAGCGGGAAGTGCCAAAAACATTCAGTACTTC | CASSRLAGSAKNIQYF | TRBJ2-4 | - | TRBV28 | TRBD2
TGTGCCAGCTCACCGGGAGCACCGGCTAATGAAAAACTGTTTTTT | CASSPGAPANEKLFF | TRBJ1-4 | - | TRBV18 | -
TGTGCCAGTACCCAACCCAGGACTAGCGGGAGGCACAATGAGCAGTTCTTC | CASTQPRTSGRHNEQFF | TRBJ2-1 | - | TRBV19 | TRBD2
TGTGCCAGCAGCTTGGCCGGTTCTGGAAACACCATATATTTT | CASSLAGSGNTIYF | TRBJ1-3 | - | TRBV5-4 | -
TGTGCCAGCAGCTGGGGAGGGATTTATGAGCAGTACTTC | CASSWGGIYEQYF | TRBJ2-7 | - | TRBV5-6 | TRBD2
TGTGCCAGCAGCTGGATCCCGGGACAGAAAAATTCACCCCTCCACTTT | CASSWIPGQKNSPLHF | TRBJ1-6 | - | TRBV19 | TRBD1
TGTGCCAGCAGCCAAGGCCCGGGTTCGGACGGGACAGGTTCCTACAATGAGCAGTTCTTC | CASSQGPGSDGTGSYNEQFF | TRBJ2-1 | - | TRBV3-1/TRBV3-2 | TRBD1
TGTGCCAGCAGTTTTGGAAGCGGGACTGAAGCTTTCTTT | CASSFGSGTEAFF | TRBJ1-1 | once | TRBV12-3/TRBV12-4 | -
TGCGCCAGCAGCTTGCAGGGGAGATACTCCTACAATGAGCAGTTCTTC | CASSLQGRYSYNEQFF | TRBJ2-1 | - | TRBV5-1 | -
TGTGCCAGCAGTCAACAGGGTTGGGACCAGCCCCAGCATTTT | CASSQQGWDQPQHF | TRBJ1-5 | once | TRBV27 | -
TGTGCCAGCAGTCCCGACAGGGGAGACACTGAAGCTTTCTTT | CASSPDRGDTEAFF | TRBJ1-1 | few | TRBV25-1 | TRBD1
TGTGCCAGCAGTGCCGGGACAGGGACCGAGCAGTACTTC | CASSAGTGTEQYF | TRBJ2-7 | - | TRBV25-1 | TRBD1
TGTGCCAGCAGTTACTCAGGGGGCTCTGGGGCCAACGTCCTGACTTTC | CASSYSGGSGANVLTF | TRBJ2-6 | - | TRBV6-2/TRBV6-3 | -
TGTGCCAGCAGCCAAGATGAGGACAGGACTGAAGCTTTCTTT | CASSQDEDRTEAFF | TRBJ1-1 | - | TRBV4-2 | TRBD1
TGTGCCAGCAGCCGCCCAGGGGAGGAAAAACTGTTTTTT | CASSRPGEEKLFF | TRBJ1-4 | once | TRBV11-2 | -
TGCGCCAGCAGCCAAGAATTAAACACCGGGGAGCTGTTTTTT | CASSQELNTGELFF | TRBJ2-2 | few | TRBV4-1 | -
TGTGCCAGCAGCGCATCAGGGGGCCCTGACACTGAAGCTTTCTTT | CASSASGGPDTEAFF | TRBJ1-1 | - | TRBV11-3 | TRBD1
TGTGCCAGCAGTGAAGTCCCCCTCTACGAGCAGTACTTC | CASSEVPLYEQYF | TRBJ2-7 | - | TRBV2 | -
TGTGCCAGCAGCTTAGGTGCACAGGGGTTCTACGAGCAGTACTTC | CASSLGAQGFYEQYF | TRBJ2-7 | - | TRBV11-2 | TRBD1
TGTGCCAGCAGCCAAGGCACGGGAGGGAACACCGGGGAGCTGTTTTTT | CASSQGTGGNTGELFF | TRBJ2-2 | - | TRBV3-1/TRBV3-2 | TRBD2
TGTGCCAGCAGCCAAGATTTAACAGCGGGAGGGCTTAGCACAGATACGCAGTATTTT | CASSQDLTAGGLSTDTQYF | TRBJ2-3 | - | TRBV3-1/TRBV3-2 | TRBD2
TGTGCCACCCGGACAGGGGTCTTTTTATACGAGCAGTACTTC | CATRTGVFLYEQYF | TRBJ2-7 | few | TRBV28 | TRBD1
TGTGCCAGCAGTCCCCCGTCCGGCGGGGGTAGCACAGATACGCAGTATTTT | CASSPPSGGGSTDTQYF | TRBJ2-3 | once | TRBV28 | TRBD2
TGTGCCAGCAGCCACCGCTCAGGGAATAATGAAAAACTGTTTTTT | CASSHRSGNNEKLFF | TRBJ1-4 | - | TRBV3-1/TRBV3-2 | -
TGTGCCAGCAGCCTTCGGACAGGGCAAGGCTACACCTTC | CASSLRTGQGYTF | TRBJ1-2 | - | TRBV9 | TRBD1
TGTGCCAGCAGCCACGGGACTAGCGGCCGGAATGAGCAGTTCTTC | CASSHGTSGRNEQFF | TRBJ2-1 | once | TRBV6-6 | TRBD2
TGTGCCAGCAGCTTGGGACAGGGTGTCAATCAGCCCCAGCATTTT | CASSLGQGVNQPQHF | TRBJ1-5 | - | TRBV5-6 | TRBD1
TGTGCCAGCTCACCGTCACAGGGGGGGATGAACACTGAAGCTTTCTTT | CASSPSQGGMNTEAFF | TRBJ1-1 | - | TRBV18 | TRBD1